Listed below are T cell receptor beta chains from one sample, sequenced in a study of T cells in Graves' hyperthyroidism and ophthalmopathy. Each CDR3 protein gets one entry after TCRdb re-called the multiplex PCR reads with MiXCR. This table has 500,000 to 750,000 distinct CDR3 sequences, about half appearing once. Sequenced: peripheral blood or thyroid tissue (not recorded which). The source of these receptors is a young woman with Graves' hyperthyroidism. Both conserved end residues are part of each CDR3. The D gene is left open where the match is weak. Clone size is given for some rows only: seen once, a few or many times, or a class if the clone is expanded.

D	size	V	J	CDR3	DNA
TRBD1	few	TRBV7-6	TRBJ2-7	CALLSRTGAEQYF	TGTGCCCTACTTAGCAGGACAGGGGCCGAGCAGTACTTC
TRBD1	-	TRBV7-9	TRBJ2-1	CATSYRDRYNEQFF	TGTGCCACCAGCTACCGGGACAGATACAATGAGCAGTTCTTC
TRBD1	many	TRBV7-9	TRBJ1-4	CASSPSGTGMVKLFF	TGTGCCAGCAGCCCGTCCGGGACAGGGATGGTCAAACTGTTTTTT
TRBD1	-	TRBV24-1	TRBJ2-1	CATSEQDRGLRNEQFF	TGTGCCACCAGTGAGCAGGACAGGGGGCTCAGGAATGAGCAGTTCTTC
-	many	TRBV20-1	TRBJ1-5	CSARAASSNQPQHF	TGCAGTGCTAGAGCGGCCTCTAGCAATCAGCCCCAGCATTTT
-	-	TRBV24-1	TRBJ1-1	CATSKEGTPEAEAFF	TGTGCCACCAGCAAGGAGGGGACGCCGGAGGCTGAAGCTTTCTTT
-	-	TRBV20-1	TRBJ2-7	CSAIFGRGGEQYF	TGCAGTGCTATTTTCGGGAGAGGGGGCGAGCAGTACTTC
-	many	TRBV20-1	TRBJ2-5	CSALPVLLQETQYF	TGCAGTGCCCTCCCGGTATTGCTTCAAGAGACCCAGTACTTC
-	many	TRBV2	TRBJ1-5	CASNGVFSNQPQHF	TGTGCCAGTAACGGGGTTTTCAGCAATCAGCCCCAGCATTTT
-	-	TRBV7-6	TRBJ2-7	CASLQVGYEQYF	TGTGCCAGCCTTCAGGTTGGGTACGAGCAGTACTTC
TRBD2	-	TRBV15	TRBJ2-5	CATSREASGRETQYF	TGTGCCACCAGCAGAGAGGCTAGCGGGAGGGAGACCCAGTACTTC
TRBD2	-	TRBV10-2	TRBJ2-3	CASRVAGSTDTQYF	TGCGCCAGCAGGGTAGCGGGAAGCACAGATACGCAGTATTTT
-	many	TRBV9	TRBJ2-7	CASSPSDSAYEQYF	TGTGCCAGCAGCCCGTCGGACTCTGCCTACGAGCAGTACTTC
-	-	TRBV24-1	TRBJ2-2	CATSENRAGSGELFF	TGTGCCACCAGTGAAAACCGCGCAGGGTCTGGGGAGCTGTTTTTT
-	-	TRBV12-3/TRBV12-4	TRBJ1-5	CASSLRVAGTGYEHF	TGTGCCAGCAGTTTAAGGGTAGCGGGGACCGGCTACGAGCATTTT
-	-	TRBV29-1	TRBJ1-1	CSVARGWGNTEAFF	TGCAGCGTTGCTCGAGGGTGGGGAAACACTGAAGCTTTCTTT
TRBD1	-	TRBV15	TRBJ1-2	CATSSRSQGAPGYTF	TGTGCCACCAGCAGTCGTTCACAGGGGGCGCCGGGCTACACCTTC
TRBD1	-	TRBV7-9	TRBJ1-1	CASSSGTAGGGTEAFF	TGCGCCAGCAGCTCTGGGACAGCCGGTGGTGGCACTGAAGCTTTCTTT
TRBD2	once	TRBV10-3	TRBJ2-5	CAIEGTSGKETQYF	TGTGCCATCGAGGGGACTAGCGGGAAAGAGACCCAGTACTTC
-	-	TRBV2	TRBJ2-5	CASSDPRDVQEAQYF	TGTGCCAGCAGTGATCCTCGGGACGTCCAAGAGGCCCAGTACTTC
TRBD2	-	TRBV7-2	TRBJ2-3	CASSNLAGGTDTQYF	TGTGCCAGCAGCAATCTAGCGGGAGGGACAGATACGCAGTATTTT
-	many	TRBV6-2/TRBV6-3	TRBJ1-2	CASSVLQDSDYGYTF	TGTGCCAGCAGTGTCCTACAGGACTCGGACTATGGCTACACCTTC
-	-	TRBV29-1	TRBJ1-2	CSLAPTENYGYTF	TGCAGCTTGGCCCCGACCGAGAACTATGGCTACACCTTC
TRBD1	many	TRBV5-6	TRBJ2-7	CASSTLDRERGQYF	TGTGCCAGCAGCACCTTGGACAGGGAAAGAGGGCAGTACTTC
-	-	TRBV7-9	TRBJ2-7	CASSLGFGAGPSYEQYF	TGTGCCAGCAGCTTAGGGTTCGGGGCGGGACCTTCCTACGAGCAGTACTTC
-	many	TRBV4-2	TRBJ2-2	CASSQVTSYTGELFF	TGTGCCAGCAGCCAAGTGACTAGTTACACCGGGGAGCTGTTTTTT
TRBD2	-	TRBV6-2/TRBV6-3	TRBJ2-5	CASSYSRDYRETQYF	TGTGCCAGCAGTTACTCCAGGGACTACAGAGAGACCCAGTACTTC
-	many	TRBV19	TRBJ1-3	CASSPSPTGNTIYF	TGTGCCAGTAGTCCCAGTCCGACCGGAAACACCATATATTTT
-	many	TRBV7-2	TRBJ2-2	CASSLGGGGTGELFF	TGTGCCAGCAGCTTAGGTGGAGGGGGCACCGGGGAGCTGTTTTTT
-	many	TRBV14	TRBJ1-1	CASSPRGWNTEAFF	TGTGCCAGCAGCCCCCGGGGGTGGAACACTGAAGCTTTCTTT
-	-	TRBV25-1	TRBJ1-1	CASSEWRTDTEAFF	TGTGCCAGCAGTGAATGGCGGACGGACACTGAAGCTTTCTTT
-	-	TRBV11-3	TRBJ1-5	CASTLEGGRYSNQPQHF	TGTGCCAGCACCCTCGAGGGAGGGAGGTATAGCAATCAGCCCCAGCATTTT
-	many	TRBV7-8	TRBJ1-1	CASRPPRGGNTEAFF	TGTGCCAGCAGACCTCCAAGGGGGGGGAACACTGAAGCTTTCTTT
-	many	TRBV11-2	TRBJ1-1	CASSLELGARAEAFF	TGTGCCAGCAGCCTAGAATTGGGGGCGCGGGCTGAAGCTTTCTTT
TRBD2	-	TRBV7-8	TRBJ2-1	CASSLAGGRASEQFF	TGTGCCAGCAGCTTAGCGGGCGGGAGGGCCAGTGAGCAGTTCTTC
TRBD1	few	TRBV7-8	TRBJ2-7	CASSPSPGTGSYEQYF	TGTGCCAGCAGCCCCTCTCCCGGGACAGGGAGTTACGAGCAGTACTTC
-	medium-sized	TRBV2	TRBJ1-4	CASSDSPTNEKLFF	TGTGCCAGCAGTGACAGTCCAACTAATGAAAAACTGTTTTTT
-	-	TRBV4-1	TRBJ2-5	CASSQDRWRETQYF	TGCGCCAGCAGCCAAGACAGGTGGCGGGAGACCCAGTACTTC
TRBD1	-	TRBV11-3	TRBJ2-1	CASRSPGGANEQFF	TGTGCCAGCAGATCCCCAGGGGGAGCTAATGAGCAGTTCTTC
TRBD1	-	TRBV4-2	TRBJ1-5	CASSQDWTGGRPQHF	TGTGCCAGCAGCCAAGATTGGACAGGGGGCCGTCCCCAGCATTTT
TRBD1	-	TRBV18	TRBJ1-6	CASSPIDRAYNSPLHF	TGTGCCAGCTCACCAATCGACAGGGCTTATAATTCACCCCTCCACTTT
TRBD2	-	TRBV19	TRBJ2-1	CASSTRLAEQFF	TGTGCCAGTAGTACGCGACTAGCGGAGCAGTTCTTC